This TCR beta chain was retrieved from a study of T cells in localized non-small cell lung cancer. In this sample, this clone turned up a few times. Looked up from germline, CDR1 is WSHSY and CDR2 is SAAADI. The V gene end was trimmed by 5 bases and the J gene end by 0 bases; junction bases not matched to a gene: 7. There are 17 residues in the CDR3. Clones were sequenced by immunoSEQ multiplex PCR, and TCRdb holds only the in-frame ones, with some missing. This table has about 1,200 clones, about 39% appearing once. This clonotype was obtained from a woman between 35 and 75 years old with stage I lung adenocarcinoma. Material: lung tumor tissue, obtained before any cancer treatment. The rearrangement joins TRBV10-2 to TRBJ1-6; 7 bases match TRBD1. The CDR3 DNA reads TGCGCCAGCAGTCCGGACAGGCCGAGCTCCTATAATTCACCCCTCCACTTT. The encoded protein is CASSPDRPSSYNSPLHF.